Sequencing of this T cell receptor (beta chain) was carried out in a study of control samples from healthy donors and cancer patients. Some clones are missing from TCRdb's copy, which holds only in-frame ones; the method was immunoSEQ multiplex PCR. Found here are about 100,000 clones, about 89% of them singletons; the top ten hold 7.8%. This clone appeared a single time. V trimming: 0 bases; J trimming: 1 base; junction bases outside the gene matches: 3. From germline, CDR1 is MGHRA and CDR2 YSYEKL. The CDR3 loop spans 16 amino acids. The chain joins TRBV4-1 to TRBJ2-1, with 7 bases aligning to TRBD2. This clonotype was sampled from a man under 40 in good health. Sequenced input: blood. The CDR3 bases are TGCGCCAGCAGCCAAGAACGGGGGGTGTCCTACAATGAGCAGTTCTTC. Translation: CASSQERGVSYNEQFF.